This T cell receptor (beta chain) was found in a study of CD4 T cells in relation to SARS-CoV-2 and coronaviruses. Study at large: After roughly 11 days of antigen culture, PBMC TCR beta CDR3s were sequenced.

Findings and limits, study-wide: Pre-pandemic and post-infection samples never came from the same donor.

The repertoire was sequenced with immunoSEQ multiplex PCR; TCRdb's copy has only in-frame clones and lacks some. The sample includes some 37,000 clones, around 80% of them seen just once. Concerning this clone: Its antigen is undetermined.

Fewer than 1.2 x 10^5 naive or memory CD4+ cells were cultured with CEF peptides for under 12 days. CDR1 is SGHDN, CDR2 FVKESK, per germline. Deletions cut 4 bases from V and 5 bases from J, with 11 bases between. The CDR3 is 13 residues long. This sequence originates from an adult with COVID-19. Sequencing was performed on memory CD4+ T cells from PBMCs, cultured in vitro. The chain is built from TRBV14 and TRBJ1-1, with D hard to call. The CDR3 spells CASSRTSGTEAFF. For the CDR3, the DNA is TGTGCCAGCAGCCGGACCTCGGGTACTGAAGCTTTCTTT.